This T cell receptor beta chain comes out of a study of tumor-infiltrating lymphocytes in primary liver carcinoma (dated by TCRdb to about 2017). Turning to the overall study: Of the five patients (three men and two women, aged 30 to 69 years), four had hepatocellular carcinoma and one had combined HCC and intrahepatic cholangiocarcinoma. Each sample produced roughly 3.65 to 7.13 million productive TCRbeta reads, and read depth showed no significant difference between tissue types. Reproducibility between technical replicate repertoires was high, with correlation coefficients above 0.95 and mean shared-clone rates around 0.88. A total of 35 specimens from 5 patients went through TCRbeta repertoire sequencing, namely 25 tumor regions, 5 adjacent noncancerous liver tissues and 5 peripheral blood samples. The study combined TCRbeta repertoire sequencing, expression microarrays and whole-exome sequencing across five regions of each liver tumor, with adjacent normal tissue and blood. The five patients had tumors staged T1-T3 N0M0, with maximum diameters ranging from roughly 4.2 to 11 cm. The full study reports these points: Only the TCR beta chain was sequenced, so true repertoire diversity is likely underestimated because unpaired alpha chains were not captured. Because the samples were bulk and unsorted, CD4+ and CD8+ T cell repertoires could not be compared. Only a few patients were included in the study, and the authors note that the findings should be validated in a larger study. The top 250 clones made up a significantly larger repertoire fraction in tumors than in blood (p = 0.039). Consistent with antigen-driven expansion, pairs of tumor regions showed higher repertoire overlap (mean roughly 35%) than either tumor-adjacent pairs (about 17%) or tumor-blood pairs (around 14%).

Using a constant-region primer and ProtoScript II reverse transcriptase, TCRbeta-specific cDNA was reverse-transcribed from about 540 ng total RNA. Three nested multiplex PCR rounds, following a slightly modified ARM-PCR procedure, were used to build the TCRbeta libraries. The first two PCR rounds used multiplex TRBV1-TRBV30 forward primers with a Cbeta reverse primer, each for approximately 10 cycles. Sample barcodes and Illumina adapters were attached in a final 25-cycle PCR using Deep VentR polymerase. Before sequencing, amplicons of 200-500 bp were purified from gel using a QIAquick gel extraction kit. The TCRbeta amplicons were sequenced with 250-bp paired-end reads on an Illumina HiSeq 2500. The authors' pipeline ran thus. To recover full CDR3 sequences, reads were quality-trimmed using Trimmomatic v0.33 and paired reads were then merged using FLASH v1.2.11. MiGEC v1.2.1b assigned V, D and J germline segments to the rearranged TCRbeta sequences. Clonotype statistics, along with Shannon-Wiener diversity indices, were calculated using VDJtools v1.0.0. Except for diversity analysis, only the 250 most abundant clonotypes of each sample were used in subsequent analyses to reduce sampling bias. TCRdb reprocessed the public reads (quality trimming at Q25 with fastp, clone calling with MiXCR) and kept in-frame beta chains. Identical CDR3 proteins give one entry, which carries the most common genes and DNA. These V and J calls rely on TCRdb rather than the paper's analysis. The sample data list 90,000 to 150,000 distinct CDR3 sequences, and roughly 75% of these were observed just once. The ten largest clones add up to more than 8% of the sample.

Comment on this clonotype: It has no known antigen specificity. Base quality data are lacking; no much larger clone is found one base away.

V has 4 bases trimmed and J has 14 bases trimmed; junction bases matching no gene number 16. The CDR3 sequence holds 14 residues, the cysteine and phenylalanine included. Only CDR3 DNA remains: 42 bases, in frame from the first base. CDR1 and CDR2, looked up from the germline V gene, are SGHAT and FQNNGV. Total RNA and DNA were co-extracted from around 18-30 mg of bulk tissue with the AllPrep DNA/RNA mini kit, without cell sorting. Between November 2015 and March 2016, a few patients in China with histopathologically diagnosed primary liver carcinoma had surgical resection. At the time of sampling, the patients were treatment-naive and had chronic HBV infection. Pieces of fresh tumor and adjacent tissue were cut in half, with one half kept in RNAlater at -80 degrees C and the other half sent for histology.

This sequence uses TRBV11-2 and TRBJ1-1; 7 junctional bases match TRBD1. The sequence came from a woman aged 60 to 75 with primary liver carcinoma and hepatitis B virus infection. The sample taken for sequencing was tumor-adjacent normal liver tissue. The CDR3 protein is CASSSGGGDTDAFF. DNA sequence: TGTGCCAGCAGCTCAGGGGGTGGGGACACTGATGCCTTCTTT.